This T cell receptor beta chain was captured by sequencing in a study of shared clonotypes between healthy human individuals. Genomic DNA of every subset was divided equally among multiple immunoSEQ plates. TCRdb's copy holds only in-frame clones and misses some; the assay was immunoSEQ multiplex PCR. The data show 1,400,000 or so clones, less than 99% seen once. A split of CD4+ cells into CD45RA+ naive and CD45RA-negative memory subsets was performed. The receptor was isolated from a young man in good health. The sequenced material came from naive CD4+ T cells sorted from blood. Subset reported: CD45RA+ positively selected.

The CDR3 loop is CASSPRTSSNEQFF. CDR3 coding DNA: TGTGCCAGCAGTCCACGGACTAGCAGCAATGAGCAGTTCTTC. The rearrangement uses TRBV6-5 and TRBJ2-1, with 8 positions matching TRBD2. The CDR3 sequence is 14 residues long. The junction had 6 bases not matched to a gene; V was cut back by 5 bases and J by 6 bases. In germline, CDR1 is MNHEY, CDR2 SVGAGI.